This T cell receptor (beta chain) was obtained from a study of blood T cell repertoires in COVID-19. The wider study: PBMCs, B-cell-depleted T cells, or T cells provided the cDNA or gDNA that made up the material.

The authors' processing: Counts of nucleated cells, estimated from reference gene primer amplification, were obtained. TCRdb's copy holds only in-frame clones and misses some; the assay was immunoSEQ multiplex PCR. Clone size and the V and J calls come from that table; the DNA yielded D and trimming. The profile shows 50,000 or so clones, less than 90% of them singletons. This CDR3 contains 15 residues. Trimming shortened V by 1 base and J by 1 base, and 10 bases separated the two germline ends. Germline V gene sequence: CDR1 MNHNS, CDR2 SASEGT. The TCR was taken from a human donor with active COVID-19. The donor label of this sample is uncertain. The V call is TRBV6-1, the J call TRBJ1-2; D gene unclear. The sequencing sample was made of peripheral blood. The CDR3 DNA reads as TGTGCCAGCAGTGAAGGGCAGGCCATTAACTATGGCTACACCTTC. Translating gives CASSEGQAINYGYTF.